Sequencing of this TCR beta chain was carried out in a study of Ad26.COV2.S vaccination and SARS-CoV-2 variants. Whole-study context: The Ad26.COV2.S arm of the COV1001 trial was where the donor was placed. Overall study findings and caveats: In vaccinated individuals, spike-specific CD8+ and CD4+ T cell responses reportedly displayed substantial breadth.

Repertoires were generated with immunoSEQ multiplex PCR, while TCRdb's copy carries only in-frame clones and drops some. The sample consists of around 450,000 clones, 89% of them appearing once. Comments on this clone: The antigen remains undetermined.

V lost 5 bases to trimming and J lost 3 bases; unmatched junction nucleotides: 5. This CDR3 has 14 amino acids. In germline, CDR1 is MNHEY, CDR2 SVGEGT. Sample treatment: some 20 received Ad26.COV2.S at low or high dose, single or two shots; 5 received placebo; per-sample allocation not given. Specimens were obtained on day 63 following the first vaccine or placebo injection. A Boston adult aged 18-55 years was the donor. Ad26 vector vaccine expressed Wuhan-strain SARS-CoV-2 spike. The sample in question was peripheral blood, obtained in a trial of Ad26.COV2.S vaccine versus placebo. The TCR originated in a person between 18 and 59 years old who received the Ad26.COV2.S COVID-19 vaccine or a placebo. The chain links TRBV6-2 or TRBV6-3 to TRBJ2-7, with 9 nucleotides matching TRBD2. The CDR3 here is CASSPSGGNYEQYF. The CDR3 DNA sequence: TGTGCCAGCAGTCCCAGCGGGGGGAACTACGAGCAGTACTTC.